This section outlines one T cell receptor beta chain sequence together with its context. The antigen is not known. V shed 5 bases and J shed 6 bases, with 16 bases lying between them. The germline V gene encodes CDR1 MNHNS and CDR2 SASEGT. This CDR3 is built from 14 residues. Findings of the study overall: Tumor memory CD4+ T cell TCR gene usage was found to cluster with blood and lymph node memory CD4+ cells and with lymph node naive CD4+ cells.

The sorted Tregs were CD4+CD25+CD127-/low cells. TCRdb passed the 5' RACE reads through MiXCR, listing each CDR3 protein once. Of around 11,000 distinct CDR3 sequences detected, about a quarter appear once; the ten largest clones hold roughly 3%. V usage is TRBV6-1 and J usage is TRBJ1-2, with a tentative D call TRBD1 (5 bases). Sequenced: Tregs sorted from a lymph node. The sequence derives from a female donor with breast cancer. Here the CDR3 reads CASSPLQGDHGYTF. For the CDR3, the DNA is TGTGCCAGCAGTCCTCTCCAAGGGGATCATGGCTACACCTTC.